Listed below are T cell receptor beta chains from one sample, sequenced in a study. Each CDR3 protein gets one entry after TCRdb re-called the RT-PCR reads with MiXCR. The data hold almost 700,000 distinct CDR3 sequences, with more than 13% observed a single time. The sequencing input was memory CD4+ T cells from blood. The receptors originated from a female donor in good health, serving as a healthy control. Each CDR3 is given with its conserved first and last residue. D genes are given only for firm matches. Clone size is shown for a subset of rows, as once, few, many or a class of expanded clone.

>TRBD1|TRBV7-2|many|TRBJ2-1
TGTGCCAGCAGCTCCAAGACCGCAGGGGGTCGCAATGAGCAGTTCTTC
CASSSKTAGGRNEQFF
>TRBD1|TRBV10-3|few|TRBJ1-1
TGTGCCACCGCGGGACAGGGCCCCACTGAAGCTTTCTTT
CATAGQGPTEAFF
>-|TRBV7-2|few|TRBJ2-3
TGTGCCAGCAGCCCGTGGGTGGGGGGCACCACAGATACGCAGTATTTT
CASSPWVGGTTDTQYF
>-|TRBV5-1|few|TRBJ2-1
TGCGCCAGCAGCTTCTTGGCGGGTCCTGCCTACAATGAGCAGTTCTTC
CASSFLAGPAYNEQFF
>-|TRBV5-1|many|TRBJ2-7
TGCGCCAGCAGCCCCCAGAAGTACGAGCAGTACTTC
CASSPQKYEQYF
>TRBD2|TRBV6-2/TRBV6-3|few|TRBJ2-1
TGTGCCAGCAGTCCTAGCGGGGCACTAAACAATGAGCAGTTCTTC
CASSPSGALNNEQFF
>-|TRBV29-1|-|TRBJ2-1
TGCAGCGTTGAGCCGGGAAGCTCCTACAATGAGCAGTTCTTC
CSVEPGSSYNEQFF
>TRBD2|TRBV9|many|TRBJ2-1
TGTGCCAGCAGCGCGGGGACTAGCGGGTTCTACAATGAGCAGTTCTTC
CASSAGTSGFYNEQFF
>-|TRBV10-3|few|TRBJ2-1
TGTGCCATCAAAAATAGCAGGGTCGATGAGCAGTTCTTC
CAIKNSRVDEQFF
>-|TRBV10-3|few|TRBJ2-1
TGTGCCATCAGTGAGTCCACCCCTAACGAGCAGTTCTTC
CAISESTPNEQFF
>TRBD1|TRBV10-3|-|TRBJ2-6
TGTGCCGTAGGGCCGGGGACAGGGGGTTCTGGGGCCAACGTCCTGACTTTC
CAVGPGTGGSGANVLTF
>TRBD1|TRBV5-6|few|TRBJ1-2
TGTGCCAGCAGCCCGGGACAGGGGACAACTATTGGCTACACCTTC
CASSPGQGTTIGYTF